The present T cell receptor beta chain was sequenced within a study of T cells in Graves' hyperthyroidism and ophthalmopathy. Whole-study context: Peripheral blood was drawn at first diagnosis, prior to all treatment.

This clonotype was counted between two and nine times. Its antigen remains unidentified. Each person with ophthalmopathy scored at least 3 on the Clinical Activity Score, reached NOSPECS grade 4 or higher, and had been ill under 3 months. Study-wide findings and caveats: Ophthalmopathy and stable hyperthyroidism were separated by a 13 V-J model.

Amplification yielded TCR beta CDR3 regions, with RNA transcripts as the source. Initially, a first-round RT-PCR of the TCR CDR3 employed the HTBI primer set. TCRdb passed the multiplex PCR reads through MiXCR, listing each CDR3 protein once. The data contain about 34,000 distinct CDR3 sequences, around 50% of them singletons. The CDR3 is 14 amino acids. The V end lost 0 bases, the J end lost 11 bases, and 14 bases lay between the germline ends. Germline loops: CDR1 MNHEY, CDR2 SVGEGT. The chain is built from TRBV6-2 or TRBV6-3 and TRBJ2-4, with a weak D call TRBD2 (5 bases). Sequenced: blood. This receptor was identified in a woman in her 40s with Graves' ophthalmopathy. The CDR3, as DNA: TGTGCCAGCAGTTACTCATCTAGCAGGACCCTTCAGTACTTC. Encoded protein: CASSYSSSRTLQYF.